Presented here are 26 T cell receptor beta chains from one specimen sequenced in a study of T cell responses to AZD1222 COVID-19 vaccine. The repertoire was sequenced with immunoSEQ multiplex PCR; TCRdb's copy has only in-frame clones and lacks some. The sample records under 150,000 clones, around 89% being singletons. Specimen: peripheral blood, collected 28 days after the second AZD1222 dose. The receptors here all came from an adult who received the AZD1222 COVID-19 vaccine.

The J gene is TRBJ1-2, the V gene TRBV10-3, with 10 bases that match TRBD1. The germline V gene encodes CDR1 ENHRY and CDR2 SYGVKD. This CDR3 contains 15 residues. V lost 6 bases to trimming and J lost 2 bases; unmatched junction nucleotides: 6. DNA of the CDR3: TGTGCCATCAGCCCGGGGACAGGGGTAAACTATGGCTACACCTTC. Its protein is CAISPGTGVNYGYTF.

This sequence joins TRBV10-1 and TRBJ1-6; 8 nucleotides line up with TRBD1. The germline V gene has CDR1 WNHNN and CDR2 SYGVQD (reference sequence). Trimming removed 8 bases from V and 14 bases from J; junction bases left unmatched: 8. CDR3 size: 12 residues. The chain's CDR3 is CASGGTGGTLHF. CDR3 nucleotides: TGCGCCAGCGGCGGGACAGGCGGGACCCTCCACTTT.

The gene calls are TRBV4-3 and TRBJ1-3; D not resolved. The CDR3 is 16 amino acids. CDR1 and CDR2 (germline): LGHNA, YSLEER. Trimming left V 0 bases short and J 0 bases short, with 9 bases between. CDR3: CASSQDVGFSGNTIYF. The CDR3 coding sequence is TGCGCCAGCAGCCAAGATGTGGGGTTCTCTGGAAACACCATATATTTT.

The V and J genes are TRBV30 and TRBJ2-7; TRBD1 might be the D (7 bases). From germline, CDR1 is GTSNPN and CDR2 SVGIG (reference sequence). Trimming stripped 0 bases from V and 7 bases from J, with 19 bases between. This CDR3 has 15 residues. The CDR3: CAWSVSPRGASEQYF. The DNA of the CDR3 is TGTGCCTGGAGTGTATCCCCCAGGGGGGCGTCTGAGCAGTACTTC.

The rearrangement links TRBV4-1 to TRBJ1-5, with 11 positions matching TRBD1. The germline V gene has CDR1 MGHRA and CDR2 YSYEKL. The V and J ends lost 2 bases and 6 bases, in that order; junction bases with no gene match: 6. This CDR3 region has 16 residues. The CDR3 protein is CASSQTGTGGVQPQHF. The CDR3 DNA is TGCGCCAGCAGCCAAACCGGGACAGGGGGTGTTCAGCCCCAGCATTTT.

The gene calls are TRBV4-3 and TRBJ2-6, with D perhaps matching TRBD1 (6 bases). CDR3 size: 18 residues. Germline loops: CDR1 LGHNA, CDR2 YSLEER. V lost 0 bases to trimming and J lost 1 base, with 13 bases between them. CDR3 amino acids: CASSQERDTSSGANVLTF. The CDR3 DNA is TGCGCCAGCAGCCAAGAAAGGGACACTTCTTCTGGGGCCAACGTCCTGACTTTC.

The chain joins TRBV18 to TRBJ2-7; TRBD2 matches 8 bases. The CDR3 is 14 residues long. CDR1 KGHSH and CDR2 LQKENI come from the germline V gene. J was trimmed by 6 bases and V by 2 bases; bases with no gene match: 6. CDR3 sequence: CASSPTSGEREQYF. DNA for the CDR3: TGTGCCAGCTCACCAACTAGCGGAGAGCGCGAGCAGTACTTC.

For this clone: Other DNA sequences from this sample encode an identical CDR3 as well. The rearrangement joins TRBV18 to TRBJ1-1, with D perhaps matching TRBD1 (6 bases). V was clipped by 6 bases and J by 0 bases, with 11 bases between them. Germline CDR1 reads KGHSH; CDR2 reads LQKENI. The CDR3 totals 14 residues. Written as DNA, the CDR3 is TGTGCCAGCTCGCCTGGACAGATGAACACTGAAGCTTTCTTT. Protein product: CASSPGQMNTEAFF.

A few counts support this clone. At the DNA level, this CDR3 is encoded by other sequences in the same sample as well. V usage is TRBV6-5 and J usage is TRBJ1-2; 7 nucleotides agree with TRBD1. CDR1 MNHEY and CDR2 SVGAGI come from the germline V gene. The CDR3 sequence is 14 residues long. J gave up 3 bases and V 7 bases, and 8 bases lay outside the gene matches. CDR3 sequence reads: CASTPGGTDYGYTF. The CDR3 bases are TGTGCCAGCACCCCCGGTGGGACAGACTATGGCTACACCTTC.

CDR3 nucleotide sequence: TGTGCCAGCAGCAAATGTGGGGCCTGGGCTAATTCACCCCTCCACTTT. It encodes CASSKCGAWANSPLHF. This chain joins TRBV21-1 and TRBJ1-6; the table assigns TRBD1, which was not confirmed against the DNA. TRBV21-1 is described as a pseudogene. The CDR3 covers 16 residues.

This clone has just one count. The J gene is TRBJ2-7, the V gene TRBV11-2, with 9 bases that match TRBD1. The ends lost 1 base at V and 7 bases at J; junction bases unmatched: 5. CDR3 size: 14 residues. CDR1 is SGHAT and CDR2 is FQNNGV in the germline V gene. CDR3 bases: TGTGCCAGCAGCTTAGGAGGACAGGGGTGGGAGCAGTACTTC. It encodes CASSLGGQGWEQYF.

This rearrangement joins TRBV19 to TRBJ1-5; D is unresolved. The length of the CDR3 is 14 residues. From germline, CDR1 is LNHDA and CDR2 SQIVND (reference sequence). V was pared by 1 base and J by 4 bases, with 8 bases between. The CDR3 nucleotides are TGTGCCAGTAGTATAGTTTGGGAAAATCAGCCCCAGCATTTT. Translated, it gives CASSIVWENQPQHF.

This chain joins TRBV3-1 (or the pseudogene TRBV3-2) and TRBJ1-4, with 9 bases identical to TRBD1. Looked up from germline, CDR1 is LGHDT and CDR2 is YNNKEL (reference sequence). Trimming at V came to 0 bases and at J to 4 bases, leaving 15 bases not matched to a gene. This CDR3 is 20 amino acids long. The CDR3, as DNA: TGTGCCAGCAGCCAAGACAAGGGACAGGGCATTTTTATTTATAATGAAAAACTGTTTTTT. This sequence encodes CASSQDKGQGIFIYNEKLFF.

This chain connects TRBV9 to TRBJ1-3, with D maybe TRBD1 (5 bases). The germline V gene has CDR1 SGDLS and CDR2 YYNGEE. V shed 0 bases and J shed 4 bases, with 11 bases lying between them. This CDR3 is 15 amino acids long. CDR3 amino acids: CASSVGSGEGNTIYF. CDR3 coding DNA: TGTGCCAGCAGCGTAGGGTCGGGGGAAGGAAACACCATATATTTT.

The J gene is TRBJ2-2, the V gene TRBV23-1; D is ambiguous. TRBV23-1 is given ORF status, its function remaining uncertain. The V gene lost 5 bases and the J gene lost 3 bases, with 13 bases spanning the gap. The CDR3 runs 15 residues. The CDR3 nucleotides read TGCGCCAGCAGTTCGGTCCGGCTGTACACCGGGGAGCTGTTTTTT. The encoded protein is CASSSVRLYTGELFF.

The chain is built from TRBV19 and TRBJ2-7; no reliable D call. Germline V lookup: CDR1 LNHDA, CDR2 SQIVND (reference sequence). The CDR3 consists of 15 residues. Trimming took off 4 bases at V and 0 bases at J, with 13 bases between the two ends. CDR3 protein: CASSKTAASSYEQYF. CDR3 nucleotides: TGTGCCAGTAGTAAGACGGCAGCCTCCTCCTACGAGCAGTACTTC.

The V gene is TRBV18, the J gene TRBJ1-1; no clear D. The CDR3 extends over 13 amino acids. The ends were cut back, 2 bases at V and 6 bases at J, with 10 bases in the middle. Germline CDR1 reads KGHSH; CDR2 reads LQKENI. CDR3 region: CASSPWARAEAFF. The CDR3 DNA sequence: TGTGCCAGCTCACCATGGGCACGCGCTGAAGCTTTCTTT.

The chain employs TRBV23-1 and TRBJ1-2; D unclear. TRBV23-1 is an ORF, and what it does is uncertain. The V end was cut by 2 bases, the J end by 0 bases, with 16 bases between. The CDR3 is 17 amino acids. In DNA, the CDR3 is TGCGCCAGCAGTCAAGGGAATCTGGAGAGGGCTAACTATGGCTACACCTTC. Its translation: CASSQGNLERANYGYTF.

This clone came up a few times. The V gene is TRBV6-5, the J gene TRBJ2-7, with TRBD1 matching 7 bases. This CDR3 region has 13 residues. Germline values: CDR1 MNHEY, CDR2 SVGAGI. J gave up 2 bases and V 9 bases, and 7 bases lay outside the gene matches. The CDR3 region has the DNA TGTGCCAGTTGGGCCAGGGGGACCTACGAGCAGTACTTC. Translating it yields CASWARGTYEQYF.

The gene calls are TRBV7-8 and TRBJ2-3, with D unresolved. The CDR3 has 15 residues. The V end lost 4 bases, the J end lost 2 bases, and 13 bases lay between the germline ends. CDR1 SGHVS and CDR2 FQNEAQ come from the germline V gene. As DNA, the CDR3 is TGTGCCAGCAGCTATGAAGGCCAGATCACAGATACGCAGTATTTT. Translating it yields CASSYEGQITDTQYF.

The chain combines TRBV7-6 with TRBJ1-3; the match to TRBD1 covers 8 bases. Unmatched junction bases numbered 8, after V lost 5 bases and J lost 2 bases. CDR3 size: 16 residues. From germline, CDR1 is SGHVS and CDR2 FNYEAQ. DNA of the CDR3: TGTGCCAGCAGCCCCAACCCGACAGGGGCTGGAAACACCATATATTTT. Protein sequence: CASSPNPTGAGNTIYF.

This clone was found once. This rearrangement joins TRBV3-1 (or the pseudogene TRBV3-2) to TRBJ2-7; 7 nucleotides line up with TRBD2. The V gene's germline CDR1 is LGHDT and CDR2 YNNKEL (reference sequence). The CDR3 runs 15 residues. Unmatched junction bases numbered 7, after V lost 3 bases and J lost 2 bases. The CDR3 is CASSHAGRPPYEQYF. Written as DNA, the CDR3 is TGTGCCAGCAGCCATGCCGGGAGGCCACCCTACGAGCAGTACTTC.

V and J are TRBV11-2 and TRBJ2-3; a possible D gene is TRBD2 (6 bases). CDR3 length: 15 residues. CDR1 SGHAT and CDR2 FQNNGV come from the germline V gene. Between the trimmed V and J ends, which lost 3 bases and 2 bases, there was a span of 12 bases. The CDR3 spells CASSFDPDYTDTQYF. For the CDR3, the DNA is TGTGCCAGCAGCTTCGACCCGGACTACACAGATACGCAGTATTTT.

In nucleotides, the CDR3 is TGTGCCAGCAGTTTGGGGCGACCCGGGGAGCTGTTTTTT. Translation: CASSLGRPGELFF. The chain has TRBV12-3 or TRBV12-4 and TRBJ2-2, with D maybe TRBD1 (5 bases). V gave up 3 bases and J gave up 6 bases, with 8 bases separating them. The CDR3 has 13 amino acids.

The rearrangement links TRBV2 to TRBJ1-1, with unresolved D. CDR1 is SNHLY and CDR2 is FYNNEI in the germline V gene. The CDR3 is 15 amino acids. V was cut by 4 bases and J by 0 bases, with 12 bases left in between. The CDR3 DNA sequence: TGTGCCAGCAGTGTGTTGGGAATCATGAACACTGAAGCTTTCTTT. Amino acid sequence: CASSVLGIMNTEAFF. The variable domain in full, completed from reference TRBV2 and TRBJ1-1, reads EPEVTQTPSHQVTQMGQEVILRCVPISNHLYFYWYRQILGQKVEFLVSFYNNEISEKSEIFDDQFSVERPDGSNFTLKIRSTKLEDSAMYFCASSVLGIMNTEAFFGQGTRLTVV.

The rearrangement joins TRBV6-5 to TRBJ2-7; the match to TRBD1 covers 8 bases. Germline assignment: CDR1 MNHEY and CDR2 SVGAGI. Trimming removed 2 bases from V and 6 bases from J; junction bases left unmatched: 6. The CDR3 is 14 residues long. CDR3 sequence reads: CASSYRQGAGEQYF. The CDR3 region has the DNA TGTGCCAGCAGTTACAGGCAGGGGGCGGGCGAGCAGTACTTC.